This TCR beta chain was identified in a study of beta chain features in type 1 diabetes. Study-level findings and limits: TCRB CDR3s were moderately but significantly shorter in Type 1 diabetes patients in all four CD4+ subsets.

Remarks on this clone: Its antigen is unidentified.

The entirety of the isolated RNA underwent reverse transcription, so expressed TCRB transcripts were sequenced. The data were produced by immunoSEQ multiplex PCR, yet TCRdb's version contains in-frame clones alone and is incomplete. This sample has roughly 340,000 clones, with approximately 13% found just once. The ends lost 3 bases at V and 1 base at J; junction bases unmatched: 4. The CDR3 runs 16 residues. The germline gives CDR1 SGHRS, CDR2 YFSETQ. V usage is TRBV5-1 and J usage is TRBJ2-2; 9 bases align to TRBD1. The TCR sequence derives from a young woman with type 1 diabetes. What was sequenced was naive CD4+ T cells from blood. The CDR3 sequence: CASSSGQGLNTGELFF. Written as DNA, the CDR3 is TGCGCCAGCAGCTCGGGACAGGGCTTGAACACCGGGGAGCTGTTTTTT.